Below, 22 T cell receptor beta chains from the same sample are listed, as sequenced in a study of T cells in Graves' hyperthyroidism and ophthalmopathy. RNA transcripts were the template for amplifying TCR beta CDR3 regions. HTBI primers were used for first-round RT-PCR of the TCR CDR3. In TCRdb, the multiplex PCR reads were re-called with MiXCR into one record per CDR3 protein. The table includes 300,000 to 400,000 distinct CDR3 sequences, around 20% detected once. The sample was blood. These receptors were obtained from a woman aged 45-59 years with Graves' hyperthyroidism.

This clonotype was seen ten or more times. The chain uses TRBV5-4 and TRBJ2-1; D not resolved. The V and J ends lost 0 bases and 7 bases respectively, with 8 bases between them. Germline-derived CDR1 and CDR2 are SGHNT and YYREEE (reference sequence). CDR3 length equals 13 residues. In DNA form, the CDR3 reads TGTGCCAGCAGCTTGGCCGCGAGAAATGAGCAGTTCTTC. Translating gives CASSLAARNEQFF. The variable domain in full, with the rest retrieved from reference TRBV5-4 and TRBJ2-1, is ETGVTQSPTHLIKTRGQQVTLRCSSQSGHNTVSWYQQALGQGPQFIFQYYREEENGRGNFPPRFSGLQFPNYSSELNVNALELDDSALYLCASSLAARNEQFFGPGTRLTVL.

This clonotype was observed many times. J is TRBJ2-5 and V is TRBV3-1, with 12 bases lining up with TRBD2. Germline V CDR1 and CDR2: LGHDT, YNNKEL (reference sequence). V was clipped by 0 bases and J by 4 bases; unmatched bases: 3. The CDR3 has 16 residues. The CDR3 protein is CASSQDRLAGAETQYF. In nucleotides, the CDR3 is TGTGCCAGCAGCCAAGATCGACTAGCGGGGGCAGAGACCCAGTACTTC.

The rearrangement joins TRBV28 to TRBJ2-3; a weak D match, TRBD1 (5 bases). The ends were cut back, 6 bases at V and 0 bases at J, with 13 bases in the middle. Germline CDR1 and CDR2: MDHEN and SYDVKM. This CDR3 is 15 amino acids long. This CDR3 reads CASSPGRTSTDTQYF. CDR3 nucleotides: TGTGCCAGCAGCCCAGGGCGTACTAGCACAGATACGCAGTATTTT.

This clonotype was observed at least ten times. V gene TRBV6-1 combines with J gene TRBJ2-3; D gene unclear. The germline V gene encodes CDR1 MNHNS and CDR2 SASEGT. This CDR3 contains 12 residues. Trimming stripped 7 bases from V and 0 bases from J, with 5 bases between. This CDR3 reads CASTTSTDTQYF. Written as DNA, the CDR3 is TGTGCCAGCACCACTAGCACAGATACGCAGTATTTT.

This clonotype was recorded at least ten times. The CDR3 DNA reads TGCAGTGCTAGTAAGAACACTGAAGCTTTCTTT. Protein product: CSASKNTEAFF. The chain recombines TRBV20-1 with TRBJ1-1; D remains ambiguous. The CDR3 covers 11 residues. Germline CDR1 reads DFQATT; CDR2 reads SNEGSKA (reference sequence). Trimming removed 3 bases at V and 1 base at J, with 3 bases between.

There are a few counts of this clonotype. The V call is TRBV14, the J call TRBJ1-1; perhaps TRBD1 as D (5 bases). CDR3 length: 14 residues. Looked up from germline, CDR1 is SGHDN and CDR2 is FVKESK. The V and J ends lost 8 bases and 6 bases respectively, with 19 bases between them. CDR3 amino acids: CASLGWGAGSEAFF. In nucleotides, the CDR3 is TGTGCCAGCCTAGGATGGGGTGCAGGGTCTGAAGCTTTCTTT.

Notes on this clonotype: This may be a read error: a much more frequent sequence differs by one nucleotide. This chain joins TRBV18 and TRBJ1-1, with 7 bases that match TRBD1. Germline V gene lookup returns CDR1 KGHSH and CDR2 LQKENI. With 3 bases clipped from V and 0 bases from J, the junction kept 4 bases outside the gene matches. This CDR3 has 15 residues. The CDR3 nucleotides are TGTGCCAGCTCACCTCAGGGGGTGGTGAACACTGAAGCTTTCTTT. Translation gives CASSPQGVVNTEAFF.

This clonotype was detected a few times. This chain joins TRBV20-1 and TRBJ1-5, with D perhaps TRBD1 (5 bases). Germline CDR1 and CDR2: DFQATT and SNEGSKA (reference sequence). This CDR3 is 15 amino acids long. V was clipped by 0 bases and J by 0 bases, with 9 bases between them. The CDR3 DNA reads TGCAGTGCTAGAGATCGGGGGTATAGCAATCAGCCCCAGCATTTT. Its translation is CSARDRGYSNQPQHF.

Comments on this clonotype: It is likely a read error, because the conserved phenylalanine at the end of the CDR3 is missing. V and J are TRBV5-1 and TRBJ1-2, with D tentatively TRBD1 (6 bases). This CDR3 is built from 14 residues. Trimming shortened V by 3 bases and J by 3 bases, and 12 bases separated the two germline ends. Germline V CDR1 and CDR2: SGHRS, YFSETQ. The DNA for the CDR3 is TGCGCCAGCAGCTCCCCAGGGGATTACTATGGCTACACCCTC. This gives the protein CASSSPGDYYGYTL.

Points on this clonotype: This sequence may be a read error, since a much larger clone differs from it by one base. This sequence joins TRBV10-3 and TRBJ1-1; TRBD1 might be the D (6 bases). This CDR3 comprises 16 residues. Germline V CDR1 and CDR2: ENHRY, SYGVKD. The CDR3 DNA reads as TGTGCCATCAGGTCGGGGGGGCTGAAGATGAACACTGAAGCTCTCTTT. Its translation is CAIRSGGLKMNTEALF.

The CDR3 coding sequence is TGTGCCAGCAGTGAGGACAGGGTGGCGTCCTACGAGCAGTACTTC. Amino acid sequence: CASSEDRVASYEQYF. The rearrangement joins TRBV6-1 to TRBJ2-7; TRBD1 agrees at 8 bases. CDR1 and CDR2 (germline): MNHNS, SASEGT. The ends lost 3 bases at V and 1 base at J; junction bases unmatched: 5. The CDR3 extends over 15 amino acids.

This CDR3 is CAISGSGPNTEAFF. The CDR3 nucleotides read TGTGCCATCAGTGGCTCGGGGCCGAACACTGAAGCTTTCTTT. The chain recombines TRBV10-3 with TRBJ1-1; D possibly corresponds to TRBD1 (5 bases). The germline V gene encodes CDR1 ENHRY and CDR2 SYGVKD. V gave up 4 bases and J gave up 1 base, with 10 bases separating them. CDR3 length equals 14 residues.

V is TRBV29-1 and J is TRBJ1-2; the D gene is possibly TRBD1 (5 bases). The germline gives CDR1 SQVTM, CDR2 ANQGSEA. The V and J ends lost 1 base and 0 bases respectively, with 12 bases between them. The CDR3 totals 15 residues. The CDR3 nucleotides are TGCAGCGTTGAAGGTCTTCAGGGTACTAACTATGGCTACACCTTC. Protein: CSVEGLQGTNYGYTF.

This clonotype was recorded many times. The chain uses TRBV20-1 and TRBJ2-7; no clear D gene. Trimming cost V 3 bases and J 3 bases, with 15 bases left between them. Germline loops: CDR1 DFQATT, CDR2 SNEGSKA (reference sequence). The CDR3 contains 14 residues. The CDR3 DNA sequence: TGCAGTGCTAGCACAGCCGAACTGATCTACGAGCAGTACTTC. The encoded protein is CSASTAELIYEQYF.

This clonotype was seen at least ten times. This chain links TRBV6-6 with TRBJ2-2; 11 bases fit TRBD2. CDR1 and CDR2 from the germline V gene are MNHNY and SVGAGI (reference sequence). With V trimmed by 1 base and J by 0 bases, 1 base remained unmatched. CDR3 length equals 17 residues. In DNA, the CDR3 is TGTGCCAGCAGTTACTTGACTAGCGGGGCGAACACCGGGGAGCTGTTTTTT. Protein sequence: CASSYLTSGANTGELFF.

The sample holds a few counts of this clonotype. The chain uses TRBV5-1 and TRBJ1-1; the D gene is possibly TRBD1 (6 bases). This CDR3 spans 17 amino acids. V was trimmed by 0 bases and J by 0 bases, leaving 15 bases between them. Germline V gene lookup returns CDR1 SGHRS and CDR2 YFSETQ. The CDR3: CASSLEPGHYMNTEAFF. In DNA form, the CDR3 reads TGCGCCAGCAGCTTGGAGCCGGGACATTACATGAACACTGAAGCTTTCTTT.

This clonotype was found many times. The rearrangement links TRBV7-2 to TRBJ2-1, with D possibly matching TRBD2 (6 bases). Trimming took off 8 bases at V and 4 bases at J, with 9 bases between the two ends. This CDR3 has 12 amino acids. Germline V gene sequence: CDR1 SGHTA, CDR2 FQGNSA. CDR3 residues: CASAGLYNEQFF. The DNA for the CDR3 is TGTGCCAGCGCTGGACTATACAATGAGCAGTTCTTC.

This clonotype was observed at least ten times. The chain couples TRBV28 to TRBJ2-7, with 12 bases fitting TRBD2. Losses at the gene ends were 1 base for V and 7 bases for J; bases not matched to a gene: 5. Germline values: CDR1 MDHEN, CDR2 SYDVKM. CDR3 size: 15 residues. The CDR3 DNA follows: TGTGCCAGCAGTTTATTGACTAGCGGGAGTAGAGAGCAGTACTTC. Residues: CASSLLTSGSREQYF.

This clonotype was picked up one time. The chain joins TRBV20-1 to TRBJ1-2, with 9 bases that match TRBD1. CDR3 length equals 14 residues. J gave up 8 bases and V 2 bases, and 9 bases lay outside the gene matches. Germline assignment: CDR1 DFQATT and CDR2 SNEGSKA (reference sequence). Here the CDR3 DNA reads TGCAGTGCTAGACCAACAGGGGGCGCGGAGGGCTACACCTTC. It specifies CSARPTGGAEGYTF.

This clonotype was counted ten times or more. This chain links TRBV24-1 with TRBJ2-5; perhaps TRBD1 as D (6 bases). V gave up 6 bases and J gave up 2 bases, with 21 bases separating them. Germline V lookup: CDR1 KGHDR, CDR2 SFDVKD. This CDR3 has 17 residues. The DNA of the CDR3 is TGTGCCACCAGTCCCTCCTACCGGGACACAGGACAAGAGACCCAGTACTTC. Translating it yields CATSPSYRDTGQETQYF.

This clonotype was observed at least ten times. This may come from a read error, since a much larger clone is one base off. The chain uses TRBV7-3 and TRBJ2-7; 10 bases agree with TRBD1. V gave up 4 bases and J gave up 3 bases; unmatched junction bases: 0. The CDR3 is made up of 13 amino acids. The germline V gene has CDR1 SGHTA and CDR2 FQGTGA. The CDR3 nucleotides read TGTGCCAGCAGCTGGGACAGGGGCTACGAGCAGTACTTC. Residues: CASSWDRGYEQYF.

The sample holds many counts of this clonotype. This chain connects TRBV28 to TRBJ2-1; D is perhaps TRBD2 (6 bases). Per germline, CDR1 MDHEN and CDR2 SYDVKM. The CDR3 has 16 amino acids. V was clipped by 4 bases and J by 3 bases, with 16 bases between them. The CDR3 nucleotides are TGTGCCAGCAGTTCCACTGGGGCTAGCGTCTACAATGAGCAGTTCTTC. Translation gives CASSSTGASVYNEQFF.